The 3 T cell receptor beta chains listed next were all sequenced from one sample in a study of blood T cell repertoires in COVID-19. Here immunoSEQ multiplex PCR was the method, and the copy in TCRdb shows in-frame clones only, minus some. The sample has roughly 140,000 clones, approximately 86% seen once. Material: peripheral blood. The receptors were gathered from a human donor in a cohort sampled during active COVID-19.

For the CDR3, the DNA is TGTGCCAGCAGCTTAAGTGACTTAACCTACAATGAGCAGTTCTTC. It specifies CASSLSDLTYNEQFF. The chain combines TRBV7-2 with TRBJ2-1; D gene ambiguous. CDR1 SGHTA and CDR2 FQGNSA come from the germline V gene. Trimming cost V 2 bases and J 2 bases, with 10 bases left between them. This CDR3 has 15 residues.

CDR3 bases: TGTGCCAGCAGCCAGAGGGTCCCGGGACTAGCTATTGCCAGCACAGATACGCAGTATTTT. Residues: CASSQRVPGLAIASTDTQYF. The chain couples TRBV3-1 (or the pseudogene TRBV3-2) to TRBJ2-3; 9 nucleotides align to TRBD2. Germline-derived CDR1 and CDR2 are LGHDT and YNNKEL (reference sequence). V lost 3 bases to trimming and J lost 0 bases; unmatched junction nucleotides: 16. The CDR3 extends over 20 amino acids.

This sequence joins TRBV27 and TRBJ1-5, with TRBD1 identical over 7 bases. Germline CDR1 is MNHEY and CDR2 is SMNVEV (reference sequence). There are 14 residues in the CDR3. Unmatched junction bases numbered 12, after V lost 11 bases and J lost 5 bases. Here the CDR3 reads CASARTGYDQPQHF. The CDR3 coding sequence is TGTGCCTCCGCCCGGACAGGATACGATCAGCCCCAGCATTTT.